This TCR beta chain was retrieved from a study of blood T cell repertoires in COVID-19 (TCRdb year 2020). Describing the broader study: Samples covering the acute and convalescent phases of COVID-19 were provided by collaborators in the United States, Italy and Spain. The material from the prospective study consisted of cDNA or gDNA derived from T cells, B-cell-depleted T cells, or PBMCs. Deeply sampled blood TCRbeta repertoires from subjects exposed to, actively infected with, or recovered from COVID-19 were included in the dataset. The repertoires were released in a freely available public database meant as a resource for research on the immune response to SARS-CoV-2. Samples were obtained from the ongoing ImmuneRACE study (first 160 participants) and from 1,000 to 1,500 subjects provided by 6 global collaborators. Sample metadata almost always included a de-identified subject ID, COVID-19 status, age in years and sex. Where HLA class I and class II types were available, the types were taken from metadata supplied by the sample provider, not from assay-based typing. Summary of the overall study and its limitations: Clinical and demographic metadata were provided uncurated, with the amount varying by source and participant.

Participants in the prospective study were aged roughly 18 to 89 years, lived in about two dozen United States geographic areas, and enrolled through a virtual design. Cohort assignment in the prospective study relied on participant-reported clinical history from a screening survey and a study questionnaire. For ImmuneRACE Cohort 3, a participant was defined as recovered based on two consecutive negative NP/OP PCR tests, clearance by a healthcare professional, or resolution of symptoms. In the prospective study, mobile phlebotomists collected whole blood, serum and a nasopharyngeal or oropharyngeal swab from each participant. Over a roughly two-month period, participants in the prospective study had the option of providing additional blood draws and questionnaires. Before DNA extraction, prospective study blood samples were shipped either frozen or at room temperature. TCRbeta CDR3 regions were amplified from genomic DNA using the immunoSEQ Assay, a bias-controlled multiplex PCR. As for the authors' bioinformatics: The number of nucleated cells in each sample was estimated by amplification of reference gene primers within the assay. To quantify the absolute abundance of each unique TCRbeta CDR3 rearrangement, sequence reads were collapsed and filtered. For each sample, productive Simpson clonality was calculated as the square root of Simpson's diversity index across productive rearrangements. The source is immuneACCESS, and TCRdb retained only in-frame sequences with V and J called. Part of the clones is not carried over; for the studies checked, unresolved V genes explain less than half of this, and the remainder is unexplained. Clone size and the V and J calls come from that table; the DNA yielded D and trimming. The sample table records 110,000 to 150,000 clones; approximately 78% of these occur just once. The ten biggest clones cover about 6% of the sample.

From cysteine to phenylalanine, the CDR3 is 16 amino acids long. Only the CDR3 portion is preserved as DNA: 48 bases, with reading frame beginning at the first base. The germline V gene encodes CDR1 MNHEY and CDR2 SMNVEV (reference sequence). Ends trimmed: V by 4 bases, J by 8 bases; bases unmatched to a gene: 13. Remarks on this clone: Its recognized antigen is unknown. The record has no base qualities; no much larger clone is one base away.

The receptor was isolated from a woman aged 50 to 60 who had recovered from COVID-19. Recombination linked TRBV27 to TRBJ2-1; TRBD2 matches 8 bases in the middle. Source material: PBMCs or T cells enriched from blood (not recorded which). This receptor has the CDR3 CASSYTPSGGRDEQFF. The nucleotide sequence is TGTGCCAGCAGTTACACCCCAAGCGGGGGTAGAGATGAGCAGTTCTTC.